The 5 T cell receptor beta chains reported below all come from one sample, sequenced in a study of T cells in Graves' hyperthyroidism and ophthalmopathy (dated by TCRdb to 2018 to 2020). The protocol used for the library was multiplex PCR. The sequencer was an Illumina HiSeq 2000. The TCR beta CDR3 regions were amplified from RNA transcripts. For the first round of RT-PCR on the TCR CDR3, the HTBI primer set was used together with the Qiagen OneStep RT-PCR kit. TCRdb reprocessed the public reads (quality trimming at Q25 with fastp, clone calling with MiXCR) and kept in-frame beta chains. Duplicate CDR3 protein sequences are folded into a single record with the most common DNA and genes. The sample table lists about 770,000 distinct CDR3 sequences, around 20% of them with a count of one. Jointly, the top ten make up roughly 17% of the sample. Sequencing used blood. The receptors were sampled from a woman in her forties or fifties with Graves' hyperthyroidism that later progressed to Graves' ophthalmopathy.

This clonotype was counted many times. This chain uses TRBV18 with TRBJ2-7; D perhaps matches TRBD2 (5 bases). Looked up from germline, CDR1 is KGHSH and CDR2 is LQKENI. The CDR3 sequence is 14 residues long. V lost 0 bases and J 0 bases, leaving 6 bases between the germline ends. CDR3 nucleotide sequence: TGTGCCAGCTCACCACCAGCGGACTCCTACGAGCAGTACTTC. This translates into CASSPPADSYEQYF.

V usage is TRBV20-1 and J usage is TRBJ2-1, with TRBD2 matching 9 bases. The CDR3 extends over 15 amino acids. V lost 0 bases and J lost 4; bases outside the gene matches: 4. Germline-derived CDR1 and CDR2 are DFQATT and SNEGSKA (reference sequence). The CDR3 DNA reads as TGCAGTGCTAGAGATGGAGCGGGGGGATACAATGAGCAGTTCTTC. The encoded protein is CSARDGAGGYNEQFF.

In its sample, this clonotype was seen a few times. The chain employs TRBV3-1 and TRBJ2-3, with D tentatively TRBD1 (6 bases). Germline lookup yields CDR1 LGHDT and CDR2 YNNKEL (reference sequence). The CDR3 loop spans 16 amino acids. V gave up 1 base and J gave up 1 base, with 12 bases separating them. The CDR3 bases are TGTGCCAGCAGCCAAGCATGGGCAGGGGGCACAGATACGCAGTATTTT. Protein: CASSQAWAGGTDTQYF.

The gene calls are TRBV4-1 and TRBJ2-2; 11 nucleotides align to TRBD2. This CDR3 spans 17 amino acids. V lost 0 bases and J lost 6; bases outside the gene matches: 6. Germline loops: CDR1 MGHRA, CDR2 YSYEKL. The CDR3 here is CASSQDVLAGGAGELFF. The CDR3 nucleotides are TGCGCCAGCAGCCAAGATGTCCTAGCGGGGGGCGCCGGGGAGCTGTTTTTT.

This chain joins TRBV7-8 and TRBJ2-3, with TRBD2 as a possible D gene (6 bases). CDR1 is SGHVS and CDR2 is FQNEAQ in the germline V gene. The CDR3 covers 15 residues. Trimming cost V 3 bases and J 6 bases, with 16 bases left between them. The DNA of the CDR3 is TGTGCCAGCAGCTTCCGGCGGCGGGAATCGGATACGCAGTATTTT. This codes for CASSFRRRESDTQYF.